The 23 T cell receptor beta chains listed next were all sequenced from one sample in a study of CD8+ T cells in alopecia areata. Extraction and reverse transcription of RNA yielded cDNA as the sequencing template. Libraries were prepared by immunoSEQ multiplex PCR; TCRdb keeps only in-frame clonotypes and omits some of them. The profile covers approximately 170,000 clones, with around 60% appearing a single time and over 0.55% taken by the ten largest. The treatment is: oral pan-JAK inhibitor, 5-10 mg twice daily. Here the sequenced sample was CD4+ T cells sorted from blood, taken at week 4, from a patient treated with tofacitinib. All receptors come from a human donor with alopecia areata.

The rearrangement links TRBV30 to TRBJ2-1, with a weak D call TRBD1 (6 bases). Trimming shortened V by 3 bases and J by 0 bases, and 12 bases separated the two germline ends. This CDR3 has 15 amino acids. Germline CDR1 is GTSNPN and CDR2 is SVGIG (reference sequence). CDR3 in DNA: TGTGCCTGGAGGGGTCACAGGGTCTCCTACAATGAGCAGTTCTTC. Translated, it gives CAWRGHRVSYNEQFF.

This clone was picked up one time. This rearrangement joins TRBV19 to TRBJ2-5; D is uncertain. Trimming took off 4 bases at V and 5 bases at J, with 11 bases between the two ends. CDR1 and CDR2 (germline): LNHDA, SQIVND (reference sequence). This CDR3 region has 13 residues. CDR3 in amino acids: CASSKVDRETQYF. The CDR3 DNA follows: TGTGCCAGTAGTAAGGTCGACCGGGAGACCCAGTACTTC. Combining the CDR3 with reference TRBV19 and TRBJ2-5 gives the whole variable domain DGGITQSPKYLFRKEGQNVTLSCEQNLNHDAMYWYRQDPGQGLRLIYYSQIVNDFQKGDIAEGYSVSREKKESFPLTVTSAQKNPTAFYLCASSKVDRETQYFGPGTRLLVL.

The gene calls are TRBV2 and TRBJ2-1, with TRBD2 identical over 9 bases. Per germline, CDR1 SNHLY and CDR2 FYNNEI. This CDR3 region has 15 residues. The junction had 10 bases not matched to a gene; V was cut back by 6 bases and J by 7 bases. The CDR3 spells CASRVFSGSSNEQFF. The CDR3 DNA follows: TGTGCCAGCAGAGTGTTTAGCGGGAGTTCAAATGAGCAGTTCTTC.

This chain uses TRBV29-1 with TRBJ2-3; D is undetermined. This CDR3 is built from 13 residues. Trimming took off 5 bases at V and 4 bases at J, with 13 bases between the two ends. Per the germline V gene, CDR1 is SQVTM and CDR2 is ANQGSEA. The CDR3 bases are TGCAGCGTTAGGGCCGGAACTTCAGATACGCAGTATTTT. It codes for CSVRAGTSDTQYF.

This chain connects TRBV15 to TRBJ2-7, with D unresolved. The germline V gene has CDR1 LNHNV and CDR2 YYDKDF (reference sequence). The CDR3 is 14 amino acids. Trimming pared 2 bases from V and 4 bases from J, leaving 12 bases between. The CDR3 region is CATSRTTALYEQYF. CDR3 bases: TGTGCCACCAGCAGAACTACCGCGCTTTACGAGCAGTACTTC. The whole variable domain, filled in from reference TRBV15 and TRBJ2-7, reads DAMVIQNPRYQVTQFGKPVTLSCSQTLNHNVMYWYQQKSSQAPKLLFHYYDKDFNNEADTPDNFQSRRPNTSFCFLDIRSPGLGDTAMYLCATSRTTALYEQYFGPGTRLTVT.

A few counts support this clone. The chain has TRBV10-2 and TRBJ2-4; D not resolved. Germline V gene data show CDR1 as WSHSY and CDR2 as SAAADI. The CDR3 runs 13 residues. V was cut by 3 bases and J by 6 bases, with 9 bases left in between. CDR3 in amino acids: CASSEGSLNIQYF. For the CDR3, the DNA is TGCGCCAGCAGTGAAGGCAGCCTAAACATTCAGTACTTC.

This chain joins TRBV11-2 and TRBJ2-2, with 9 bases fitting TRBD2. The germline V gene encodes CDR1 SGHAT and CDR2 FQNNGV. CDR3 length: 15 amino acids. Losses at the gene ends were 1 base for V and 5 bases for J; bases not matched to a gene: 2. CDR3 bases: TGTGCCAGCAGCTTAGCGGCGGGAGGGACCGGGGAGCTGTTTTTT. Amino acids: CASSLAAGGTGELFF.

V gene TRBV6-5 combines with J gene TRBJ2-5, with D uncertain. This CDR3 comprises 15 residues. V was cut by 0 bases and J by 5 bases, with 13 bases left in between. The germline gives CDR1 MNHEY, CDR2 SVGAGI. The CDR3 region is CASSYSGGLWETQYF. CDR3 nucleotide sequence: TGTGCCAGCAGTTACTCGGGCGGTCTATGGGAGACCCAGTACTTC.

This clone came up a few times. The V call is TRBV7-9, the J call TRBJ2-7; a possible D gene is TRBD1 (6 bases). This CDR3 is 15 amino acids long. Trimming took 7 bases from V and 9 from J, leaving 25 bases between them. Germline V lookup: CDR1 SEHNR, CDR2 FQNEAQ (reference sequence). The CDR3 sequence is CASTPRGVDLRRQYF. For the CDR3, the DNA is TGTGCCAGCACCCCCAGGGGAGTAGACCTCCGGAGGCAGTACTTC.

In DNA form, the CDR3 reads TGCAGCGTTGACAGTGTGACTAGCGGCACAGATACGCAGTATTTT. Its translation: CSVDSVTSGTDTQYF. The chain uses TRBV29-1 and TRBJ2-3, with 8 bases aligning to TRBD2. From germline, CDR1 is SQVTM and CDR2 ANQGSEA. With V trimmed by 3 bases and J by 1 base, 6 bases remained unmatched. This CDR3 contains 15 residues.

The chain uses TRBV5-1 and TRBJ2-1, with 11 bases fitting TRBD2. V lost 4 bases and J lost 5; bases outside the gene matches: 8. From germline, CDR1 is SGHRS and CDR2 YFSETQ. CDR3 length: 16 residues. This chain's CDR3 is CASSTRTSGFDNEQFF. CDR3 nucleotide sequence: TGCGCCAGCAGCACCCGGACTAGCGGGTTTGACAATGAGCAGTTCTTC. The variable domain in full, with the rest retrieved from reference TRBV5-1 and TRBJ2-1, is KAGVTQTPRYLIKTRGQQVTLSCSPISGHRSVSWYQQTPGQGLQFLFEYFSETQRNKGNFPGRFSGRQFSNSRSEMNVSTLELGDSALYLCASSTRTSGFDNEQFFGPGTRLTVL.

This chain links TRBV5-8 with TRBJ1-2, with 8 bases aligning to TRBD1. The CDR3 contains 13 residues. Losses at the gene ends were 3 bases for V and 8 bases for J; bases not matched to a gene: 6. Germline V lookup: CDR1 SGHTS, CDR2 YDEGEE. The CDR3 bases are TGTGCCAGCAGCTGGACAGGGACCGGAGGCTACACCTTC. Translation gives CASSWTGTGGYTF.

This clone was seen ten or more times. J is TRBJ2-6 and V is TRBV19; the D gene is possibly TRBD1 (5 bases). V was pared by 5 bases and J by 0 bases, with 8 bases between. There are 15 residues in the CDR3. The germline gives CDR1 LNHDA, CDR2 SQIVND (reference sequence). The CDR3 reads CASSPGHSGANVLTF. The CDR3 region has the DNA TGTGCCAGTAGTCCAGGGCACTCTGGGGCCAACGTCCTGACTTTC.

The rearrangement uses TRBV7-2 and TRBJ1-5; D call uncertain. The germline V and J ends were trimmed by 0 bases and 6 bases, with 3 bases remaining between them. Germline loops: CDR1 SGHTA, CDR2 FQGNSA. The CDR3 spans 12 residues. The CDR3 protein is CASSLASQPQHF. CDR3 DNA sequence: TGTGCCAGCAGCTTAGCAAGTCAGCCCCAGCATTTT. The full variable domain, completed using reference TRBV7-2 and TRBJ1-5, is GAGVSQSPSNKVTEKGKDVELRCDPISGHTALYWYRQSLGQGLEFLIYFQGNSAPDKSGLPSDRFSAERTGGSVSTLTIQRTQQEDSAVYLCASSLASQPQHFGDGTRLSIL.

This chain connects TRBV5-1 to TRBJ1-1; D ambiguous. Trimming removed 2 bases at V and 3 bases at J, with 8 bases between. The CDR3 has 13 amino acids. Looked up from germline, CDR1 is SGHRS and CDR2 is YFSETQ. The CDR3 reads CASSLRRDTEAFF. CDR3 bases: TGCGCCAGCAGCTTAAGAAGGGACACTGAAGCTTTCTTT.

The chain employs TRBV19 and TRBJ2-7; D is perhaps TRBD1 (6 bases). This CDR3 spans 14 amino acids. The V end lost 4 bases, the J end lost 4 bases, and 14 bases lay between the germline ends. CDR1 is LNHDA and CDR2 is SQIVND in the germline V gene (reference sequence). This chain's CDR3 is CASSTTGPPYEQYF. DNA for the CDR3: TGTGCCAGTAGTACAACAGGGCCGCCATACGAGCAGTACTTC.

The V and J genes are TRBV7-2 and TRBJ2-3; TRBD2 agrees at 8 bases. Germline CDR1 reads SGHTA; CDR2 reads FQGNSA. The CDR3 is 14 residues long. Trimming took 5 bases from V and 6 from J; bases not matched to a gene: 7. CDR3 sequence (DNA): TGTGCCAGCAGCCTAGGACTAGCCGGGGATACGCAGTATTTT. Translating gives CASSLGLAGDTQYF.

In this sample, this clone turned up a few times. V and J are TRBV4-2 and TRBJ2-5; 13 bases are a match to TRBD2. CDR3 length equals 17 residues. Germline V gives CDR1 LGHNA, CDR2 YNFKEQ. The V and J ends lost 1 base and 4 bases, in that order; junction bases with no gene match: 6. This CDR3 is CASSQGTSGSAGETQYF. The CDR3 DNA reads TGTGCCAGCAGCCAAGGGACTAGCGGGAGCGCGGGAGAGACCCAGTACTTC.

The chain employs TRBV7-3 and TRBJ2-2; no clear D gene. This CDR3 has 12 residues. From germline, CDR1 is SGHTA and CDR2 FQGTGA. V lost 3 bases and J 2 bases, leaving 1 base between the germline ends. CDR3 loop: CASSFNTGELFF. CDR3 DNA: TGTGCCAGCAGCTTTAACACCGGGGAGCTGTTTTTT.

This clone was counted only a few times. The J gene is TRBJ2-3, the V gene TRBV7-2; 15 nucleotides match TRBD2. Germline V gene lookup returns CDR1 SGHTA and CDR2 FQGNSA. The ends lost 5 bases at V and 1 base at J; junction bases unmatched: 4. This CDR3 spans 17 amino acids. The CDR3 is CASSLGLAGGRTDTQYF. The CDR3 DNA follows: TGTGCCAGCAGCCTAGGACTAGCGGGGGGGCGCACAGATACGCAGTATTTT.

The chain uses TRBV7-2 and TRBJ2-5; D is possibly TRBD1 or TRBD2 (5 bases each). The CDR3 spans 13 residues. Germline V gene data show CDR1 as SGHTA and CDR2 as FQGNSA. V dropped 3 bases and J dropped 2 bases, with 7 bases sitting between them. CDR3 in DNA: TGTGCCAGCAGCTTGAGGGGTCAAGAGACCCAGTACTTC. Translated, it gives CASSLRGQETQYF.

The CDR3 DNA follows: TGCAGCGTTATCTTTGGCGGGGCCAACGTCCTGACTTTC. Protein sequence: CSVIFGGANVLTF. This chain uses TRBV29-1 with TRBJ2-6; the D is unclear. The ends were cut back, 5 bases at V and 4 bases at J, with 9 bases in the middle. This CDR3 has 13 residues. Germline V gene lookup returns CDR1 SQVTM and CDR2 ANQGSEA.

The gene calls are TRBV15 and TRBJ2-2, with 14 bases matching TRBD2. The CDR3 spans 15 residues. Germline CDR1 and CDR2: LNHNV and YYDKDF (reference sequence). J lost 5 bases, V lost 8 bases, and 4 bases had no gene match. The CDR3 coding sequence is TGTGCCACCGGGACTAGCGGGAGAAGTACCGGGGAGCTGTTTTTT. This gives the protein CATGTSGRSTGELFF.